The 29 T cell receptor beta chains in this list originate from one sample, sequenced in a study of response to subunit inactivated influenza vaccine. TCRdb re-derived calls from the RT-PCR reads in MiXCR, one entry per CDR3 protein. The sample records more than 400,000 distinct CDR3 sequences, approximately 10% being singletons. This sample comprised PBMCs from blood, obtained around seven weeks after vaccination. The receptors here all came from a man aged 45-65 years who received an inactivated influenza vaccine.

The table lists this clonotype with a few counts. The V and J genes are TRBV6-1 and TRBJ1-6; D unclear. Trimming left V 6 bases short and J 0 bases short, with 12 bases between. The CDR3 totals 16 residues. Germline lookup yields CDR1 MNHNS and CDR2 SASEGT. CDR3 DNA sequence: TGTGCCAGCAGCACGACGGATCTCTCCTATAATTCACCCCTCCACTTT. Encoded protein: CASSTTDLSYNSPLHF.

This chain joins TRBV28 and TRBJ1-6; D unresolved. The length of the CDR3 is 15 residues. Deletions cut 5 bases from V and 6 bases from J, with 14 bases between. Looked up from germline, CDR1 is MDHEN and CDR2 is SYDVKM. The CDR3 region is CASSPPTRINSPLHF. In DNA form, the CDR3 reads TGTGCCAGCAGTCCCCCCACTCGGATTAATTCACCCCTCCACTTT. The full variable domain, its missing parts supplied by reference TRBV28 and TRBJ1-6, is DVKVTQSSRYLVKRTGEKVFLECVQDMDHENMFWYRQDPGLGLRLIYFSYDVKMKEKGDIPEGYSVSREKKERFSLILESASTNQTSMYLCASSPPTRINSPLHFGNGTRLTVT.

The table lists this clonotype with a few counts. V gene TRBV4-2 combines with J gene TRBJ2-2; possibly TRBD1 or TRBD2 for D (5 bases each). Germline CDR1 LGHNA, CDR2 YNFKEQ. The CDR3 runs to 16 residues. Trimming left V 1 base short and J 0 bases short, with 9 bases between. The CDR3 here is CASSQAGRANTGELFF. In DNA, the CDR3 is TGTGCCAGCAGCCAAGCGGGACGGGCGAACACCGGGGAGCTGTTTTTT.

In this sample, this clonotype turned up many times. The chain carries TRBV13 and TRBJ1-1, with D hard to call. Germline CDR1 and CDR2: PRHDT and FYEKMQ (reference sequence). The CDR3 has 12 residues. V was shortened by 0 bases and J by 8 bases, with 7 bases between the two germline ends. The CDR3 coding sequence is TGTGCCAGCAGCTTAGGCTCCGGAGAAGCTTTCTTT. Protein sequence: CASSLGSGEAFF.

This clonotype was seen only a few times. This sequence joins TRBV28 and TRBJ2-2; 12 nucleotides agree with TRBD2. V lost 8 bases, J lost 1 base, and 2 bases stayed unmatched. The V gene's germline CDR1 is MDHEN and CDR2 SYDVKM. There are 15 residues in the CDR3. CDR3 residues: CASLTSGGNTGELFF. CDR3 coding DNA: TGTGCCAGCTTGACTAGCGGGGGGAACACCGGGGAGCTGTTTTTT.

This clonotype has a count of ten or more. The V and J genes are TRBV7-2 and TRBJ2-1; 12 bases fit TRBD2. The V and J ends lost 6 bases and 4 bases, in that order; junction bases with no gene match: 4. This CDR3 is 15 amino acids long. Germline CDR1 SGHTA, CDR2 FQGNSA. The CDR3 loop is CASRDGTSGYNEQFF. CDR3 sequence (DNA): TGTGCCAGCAGGGACGGGACTAGCGGGTACAATGAGCAGTTCTTC.

The chain is built from TRBV3-1 and TRBJ2-6; TRBD1 might be the D (6 bases). Germline V gene data show CDR1 as LGHDT and CDR2 as YNNKEL (reference sequence). With 8 bases removed from V and 2 bases from J, the gap between germline ends came to 13 bases. The CDR3 runs to 15 residues. The CDR3 DNA follows: TGTGCCAGCTATCACACAGGGACTGGGGCCAACGTCCTGACTTTC. The encoded protein is CASYHTGTGANVLTF.

The chain has TRBV12-3 or TRBV12-4 and TRBJ1-5; no definite D call. The V and J ends lost 1 base and 6 bases respectively, with 13 bases between them. This CDR3 is built from 15 residues. CDR3 DNA sequence: TGTGCCAGCAGTTTAGGACTGGGCAGAGTTCAGCCCCAGCATTTT. Its protein is CASSLGLGRVQPQHF.

This clonotype has a handful of counts. This chain uses TRBV20-1 with TRBJ1-1; TRBD1 might be the D (6 bases). CDR3 length: 16 amino acids. Germline loops: CDR1 DFQATT, CDR2 SNEGSKA (reference sequence). Trimming took off 0 bases at V and 6 bases at J, with 20 bases between the two ends. CDR3 in amino acids: CSARDIRTGRIPEAFF. The CDR3 coding sequence is TGCAGTGCTAGAGATATACGAACAGGGAGAATCCCTGAAGCTTTCTTT.

This sequence joins TRBV10-2 and TRBJ1-4; D perhaps matches TRBD1 (6 bases). The CDR3 consists of 15 residues. V lost 6 bases and J 5 bases, leaving 16 bases between the germline ends. Germline V CDR1 and CDR2: WSHSY, SAAADI. The CDR3 reads CASRLTGGRNEKLFF. The CDR3 nucleotides are TGCGCCAGCAGACTAACGGGGGGGCGAAATGAAAAACTGTTTTTT.

A remark on this clonotype: A much larger clone lies a single base off, so this may be a read error. The V and J genes are TRBV12-3 or TRBV12-4 and TRBJ2-2; D may be TRBD1 (6 bases). This CDR3 region has 13 residues. V lost 2 bases, J lost 12 bases, and 13 bases lay in between. The CDR3 DNA sequence: TGTGCCAGCAGTTTATCAGCCAGGGGAAAGCTGTTTTTT. Translated, it gives CASSLSARGKLFF.

The table lists this clonotype with a few counts. The V and J genes are TRBV6-5 and TRBJ1-4; D is ambiguous. The V gene's germline CDR1 is MNHEY and CDR2 SVGAGI. The V end was cut by 0 bases, the J end by 0 bases, with 5 bases between. The CDR3 runs 15 residues. CDR3 region: CASSYSPSTNEKLFF. CDR3 DNA: TGTGCCAGCAGTTACTCTCCCTCAACTAATGAAAAACTGTTTTTT.

There are a few counts of this clonotype. J is TRBJ2-4 and V is TRBV5-1; D might be TRBD1 (5 bases). CDR1 SGHRS and CDR2 YFSETQ come from the germline V gene. This CDR3 comprises 14 residues. V lost 5 bases, J lost 6 bases, and 15 bases lay in between. The CDR3 region has the DNA TGCGCCAGCAGGCCGGACACGGCCGCAAACATTCAGTACTTC. Translated: CASRPDTAANIQYF.

This clonotype was found a few times. The V gene is TRBV18, the J gene TRBJ2-1, with TRBD1 matching 9 bases. V shed 7 bases, J shed 5 bases, and the junction held 6 bases outside the gene matches. Germline CDR1 is KGHSH and CDR2 is LQKENI. This CDR3 is 14 amino acids long. The CDR3 loop is CASWRQGVDNEQFF. For the CDR3, the DNA is TGTGCCAGCTGGCGACAGGGGGTCGACAATGAGCAGTTCTTC.

This clonotype came up many times. The CDR3 sequence: CASSLGHANTEAFF. CDR3 coding DNA: TGTGCCAGCAGTTTAGGGCATGCGAACACTGAAGCTTTCTTT. The J gene is TRBJ1-1, the V gene TRBV12-3 or TRBV12-4; no definite D call. Trimming removed 1 base at V and 1 base at J, with 7 bases between. The CDR3 length is 14 residues.

Many counts were recorded for this clonotype. This rearrangement joins TRBV9 to TRBJ2-5, with 9 positions matching TRBD1. The CDR3 is made up of 15 amino acids. CDR1 and CDR2 from the germline V gene are SGDLS and YYNGEE. J gave up 3 bases and V 0 bases, and 3 bases lay outside the gene matches. CDR3 loop: CASSVATGGEETQYF. CDR3 bases: TGTGCCAGCAGCGTAGCTACAGGGGGCGAAGAGACCCAGTACTTC.

The chain couples TRBV6-5 to TRBJ1-6; a possible D gene is TRBD1 (6 bases). CDR3 size: 17 residues. Looked up from germline, CDR1 is MNHEY and CDR2 is SVGAGI. Trimming took off 0 bases at V and 8 bases at J, with 17 bases between the two ends. The CDR3, as DNA: TGTGCCAGCAGTTACTCGGGTGGTGCCGGGGGCCATTCACCCCTCCACTTT. Its translation: CASSYSGGAGGHSPLHF.

The sample holds a few counts of this clonotype. This chain connects TRBV10-2 to TRBJ2-1; D gene ambiguous. Per germline, CDR1 WSHSY and CDR2 SAAADI. This CDR3 comprises 15 residues. The V and J ends lost 2 bases and 3 bases respectively, with 11 bases between them. The CDR3 DNA is TGCGCCAGCAGTGAGCTCCACACGATCTACAATGAGCAGTTCTTC. It translates to CASSELHTIYNEQFF.

The chain carries TRBV12-3 or TRBV12-4 and TRBJ2-1, with D maybe TRBD1 (5 bases). This CDR3 is built from 14 residues. Deletions cut 5 bases from V and 6 bases from J, with 14 bases between. CDR3 protein: CASSANAGLNEQFF. The CDR3 coding sequence is TGTGCCAGCAGTGCCAACGCAGGGCTCAATGAGCAGTTCTTC.

This clonotype appeared many times. The chain employs TRBV6-5 and TRBJ2-2; 8 bases align to TRBD1. Germline V gene lookup returns CDR1 MNHEY and CDR2 SVGAGI. Trimming removed 8 bases from V and 6 bases from J; junction bases left unmatched: 2. CDR3 length equals 12 residues. The CDR3 is CASRTGSGELFF. CDR3 sequence (DNA): TGTGCCAGCCGGACAGGGTCCGGGGAGCTGTTTTTT.

This clonotype was found many times. This chain joins TRBV7-2 and TRBJ2-3; D remains unclear. CDR3 length equals 15 residues. CDR1 SGHTA and CDR2 FQGNSA come from the germline V gene. Trimming removed 3 bases from V and 1 base from J, with 11 bases in between. This CDR3 reads CASSLSVGGTDTQYF. In DNA, the CDR3 is TGTGCCAGCAGCTTGTCTGTGGGTGGCACAGATACGCAGTATTTT.

The V call is TRBV7-9, the J call TRBJ2-5, with D perhaps matching TRBD2 (5 bases). Trimming cost V 8 bases and J 2 bases, with 15 bases left between them. Germline lookup yields CDR1 SEHNR and CDR2 FQNEAQ (reference sequence). There are 14 residues in the CDR3. CDR3 DNA: TGTGCCAGCCGCTCGGGGAGTTTTCAAGAGACCCAGTACTTC. It translates to CASRSGSFQETQYF.

This clonotype appeared a few times. This chain connects TRBV7-3 to TRBJ2-1, with D perhaps TRBD2 (5 bases). V was pared by 5 bases and J by 7 bases, with 18 bases between. The CDR3 is 15 residues long. From germline, CDR1 is SGHTA and CDR2 FQGTGA. CDR3 residues: CASSPWAGAGNEQFF. CDR3 coding DNA: TGTGCCAGCAGCCCGTGGGCGGGCGCTGGGAATGAGCAGTTCTTC.

This clonotype has just a few counts. The CDR3 loop reads CASSQPGLAGNEQFF. In DNA, the CDR3 is TGCGCCAGCAGCCAGCCGGGACTAGCGGGTAATGAGCAGTTCTTC. The gene calls are TRBV4-1 and TRBJ2-1; 12 bases align to TRBD2. V was clipped by 3 bases and J by 7 bases; unmatched bases: 4. From germline, CDR1 is MGHRA and CDR2 YSYEKL. The CDR3 length is 15 residues.

This clonotype has a handful of counts. The chain recombines TRBV20-1 with TRBJ2-3; 7 bases are shared with TRBD2. CDR1 is DFQATT, CDR2 SNEGSKA, per germline (reference sequence). The CDR3 spans 15 residues. V trimming: 5 bases; J trimming: 4 bases; junction bases outside the gene matches: 12. The CDR3: CSAPWRGLVADTQYF. In DNA, the CDR3 is TGCAGTGCTCCCTGGCGGGGGTTGGTCGCAGATACGCAGTATTTT.

This clonotype was seen at least ten times. The chain uses TRBV4-1 and TRBJ2-7; D is unclear. The germline V gene encodes CDR1 MGHRA and CDR2 YSYEKL. This CDR3 comprises 17 residues. V shed 0 bases and J shed 3 bases, with 18 bases lying between them. CDR3 protein: CASSQDRVHGFFYEQYF. For the CDR3, the DNA is TGCGCCAGCAGCCAAGATAGAGTTCACGGGTTTTTCTACGAGCAGTACTTC.

This clonotype was observed at least ten times. V gene TRBV20-1 combines with J gene TRBJ2-4; D might be TRBD1 or TRBD2, each matching 7 bases. CDR1 and CDR2 from the germline V gene are DFQATT and SNEGSKA (reference sequence). V was shortened by 5 bases and J by 1 base, with 9 bases between the two germline ends. This CDR3 region has 13 residues. The DNA for the CDR3 is TGCAGTGCTCAGGGGGGGGCCAAAAACATTCAGTACTTC. Its translation is CSAQGGAKNIQYF.

This clonotype was seen ten or more times. The chain links TRBV12-3 or TRBV12-4 to TRBJ2-1; 11 bases are shared with TRBD2. This CDR3 has 15 residues. The V and J ends lost 5 bases and 7 bases, in that order; junction bases with no gene match: 7. This CDR3 reads CASSALAGGKNEQFF. In nucleotides, the CDR3 is TGTGCCAGCAGTGCCCTAGCGGGGGGTAAGAATGAGCAGTTCTTC.

J is TRBJ1-4 and V is TRBV29-1; D is unclear. The CDR3 contains 13 residues. Germline CDR1 SQVTM, CDR2 ANQGSEA. Trimming stripped 7 bases from V and 2 bases from J, with 11 bases between. CDR3 residues: CSAGVPTNEKLFF. For the CDR3, the DNA is TGCAGCGCCGGAGTGCCCACTAATGAAAAACTGTTTTTT.